The clone carrying this TCR beta chain was detected a few times. The antigen is not known. Amplified regions were TCR beta CDR3 sequences from RNA transcripts. Initially, a first-round RT-PCR of the TCR CDR3 employed the HTBI primer set. TCRdb re-called the multiplex PCR reads through MiXCR, storing one row per CDR3 protein. The sample records about 680,000 distinct CDR3 sequences, roughly a third being singletons. This sample was included in a study of T cells in Graves' hyperthyroidism and ophthalmopathy. Study information: Upon initial diagnosis and before any treatment, peripheral blood was collected. Study-wide results and caveats: The model identified upcoming ophthalmopathy a median about six months ahead of onset. In blood, most of the thyroid clonotypes expanded above 0.001 were also present.

The CDR3 runs to 14 residues. Germline CDR1 reads MGHDK; CDR2 reads SYGVNS. The trim removed 1 base at V and 3 bases at J, leaving 2 bases unmatched. Sequencing was performed on blood. This receptor was obtained from a woman aged 40 to 49 with Graves' hyperthyroidism. The chain couples TRBV25-1 to TRBJ2-7; TRBD1 matches at 8 bases. The CDR3 DNA is TGTGCCAGCAGTGAATGGGACAGGAACTACGAGCAGTACTTC. It encodes CASSEWDRNYEQYF.